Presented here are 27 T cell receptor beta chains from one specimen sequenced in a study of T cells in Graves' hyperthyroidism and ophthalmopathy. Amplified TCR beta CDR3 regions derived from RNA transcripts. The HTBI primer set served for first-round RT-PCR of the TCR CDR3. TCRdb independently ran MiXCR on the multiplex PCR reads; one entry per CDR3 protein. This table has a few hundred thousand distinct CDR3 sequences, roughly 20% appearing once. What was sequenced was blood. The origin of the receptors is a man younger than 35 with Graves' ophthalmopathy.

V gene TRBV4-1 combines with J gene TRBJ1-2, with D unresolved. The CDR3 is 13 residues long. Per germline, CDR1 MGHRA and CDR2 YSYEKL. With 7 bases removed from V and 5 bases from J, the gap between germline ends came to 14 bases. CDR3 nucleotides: TGCGCCAGCAAAGCCCCCGGGCGGTATGGCTACACCTTC. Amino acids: CASKAPGRYGYTF.

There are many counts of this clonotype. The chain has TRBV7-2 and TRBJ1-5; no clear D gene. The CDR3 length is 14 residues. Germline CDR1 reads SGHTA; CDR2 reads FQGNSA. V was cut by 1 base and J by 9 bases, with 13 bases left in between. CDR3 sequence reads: CASSLVGGPWPQHF. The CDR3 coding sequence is TGTGCCAGCAGCTTAGTTGGTGGTCCGTGGCCCCAGCATTTT.

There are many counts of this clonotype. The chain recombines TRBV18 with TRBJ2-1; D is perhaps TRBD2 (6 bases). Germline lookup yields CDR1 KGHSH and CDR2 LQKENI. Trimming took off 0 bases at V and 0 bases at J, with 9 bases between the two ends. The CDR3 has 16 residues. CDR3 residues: CASSPPRDFSYNEQFF. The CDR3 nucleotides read TGTGCCAGCTCACCACCTCGGGACTTCTCCTACAATGAGCAGTTCTTC.

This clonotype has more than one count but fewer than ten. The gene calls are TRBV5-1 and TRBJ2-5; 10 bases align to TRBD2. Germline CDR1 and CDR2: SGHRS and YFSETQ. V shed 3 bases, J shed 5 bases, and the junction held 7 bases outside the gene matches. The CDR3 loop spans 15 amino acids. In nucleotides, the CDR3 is TGCGCCAGCAGCTCCGAAGCGGGGGGGTTCGAGACCCAGTACTTC. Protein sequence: CASSSEAGGFETQYF. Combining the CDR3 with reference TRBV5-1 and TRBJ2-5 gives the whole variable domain KAGVTQTPRYLIKTRGQQVTLSCSPISGHRSVSWYQQTPGQGLQFLFEYFSETQRNKGNFPGRFSGRQFSNSRSEMNVSTLELGDSALYLCASSSEAGGFETQYFGPGTRLLVL.

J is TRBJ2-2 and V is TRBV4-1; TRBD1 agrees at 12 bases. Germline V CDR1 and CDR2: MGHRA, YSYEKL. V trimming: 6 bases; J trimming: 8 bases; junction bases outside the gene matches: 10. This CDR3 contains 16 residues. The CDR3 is CASRPPGTGGVGELFF. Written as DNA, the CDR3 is TGCGCCAGCAGACCTCCCGGGACAGGGGGCGTTGGGGAGCTGTTTTTT.

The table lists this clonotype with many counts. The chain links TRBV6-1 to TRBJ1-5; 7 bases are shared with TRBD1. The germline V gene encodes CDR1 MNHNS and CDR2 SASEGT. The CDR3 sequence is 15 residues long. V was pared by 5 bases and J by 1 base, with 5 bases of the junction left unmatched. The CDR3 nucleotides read TGTGCCAGCAGTCGACAGGGTTGGAGCAATCAGCCCCAGCATTTT. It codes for CASSRQGWSNQPQHF.

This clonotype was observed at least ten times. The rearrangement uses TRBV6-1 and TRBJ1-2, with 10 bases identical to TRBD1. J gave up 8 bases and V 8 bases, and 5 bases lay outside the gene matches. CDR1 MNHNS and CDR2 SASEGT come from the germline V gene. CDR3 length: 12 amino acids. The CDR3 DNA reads TGTGCCAGCGGACAGGGGGTAGGCGGCTACACCTTC. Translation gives CASGQGVGGYTF.

The CDR3 spells CASSGQGSRTENTIYF. The CDR3 DNA follows: TGTGCCAGCAGTGGACAGGGGTCGAGAACTGAAAACACCATATATTTT. The chain carries TRBV12-3 or TRBV12-4 and TRBJ1-3; 9 bases match TRBD1. CDR3 length: 16 amino acids. With V trimmed by 5 bases and J by 6 bases, 11 bases remained unmatched.

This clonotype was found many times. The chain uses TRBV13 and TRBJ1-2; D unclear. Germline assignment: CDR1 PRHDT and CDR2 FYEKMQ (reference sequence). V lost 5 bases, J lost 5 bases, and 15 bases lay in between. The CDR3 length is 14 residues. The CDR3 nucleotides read TGTGCCAGCAGCCCCTCTGAGGTTCGGTATGGCTACACCTTC. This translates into CASSPSEVRYGYTF.

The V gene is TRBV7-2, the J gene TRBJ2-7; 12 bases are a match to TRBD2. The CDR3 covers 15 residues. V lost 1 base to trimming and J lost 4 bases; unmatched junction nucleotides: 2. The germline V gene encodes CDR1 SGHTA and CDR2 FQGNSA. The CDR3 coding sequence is TGTGCCAGCAGCTTAGTGACTAGCGGGAGTTACGAGCAGTACTTC. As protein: CASSLVTSGSYEQYF.

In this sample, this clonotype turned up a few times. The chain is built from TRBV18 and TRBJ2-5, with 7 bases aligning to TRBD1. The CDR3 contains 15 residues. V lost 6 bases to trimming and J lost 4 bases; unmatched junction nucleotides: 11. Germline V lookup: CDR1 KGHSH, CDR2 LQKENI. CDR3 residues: CASSPNRGVTETQYF. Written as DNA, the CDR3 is TGTGCCAGCTCGCCAAACAGGGGAGTGACAGAGACCCAGTACTTC.

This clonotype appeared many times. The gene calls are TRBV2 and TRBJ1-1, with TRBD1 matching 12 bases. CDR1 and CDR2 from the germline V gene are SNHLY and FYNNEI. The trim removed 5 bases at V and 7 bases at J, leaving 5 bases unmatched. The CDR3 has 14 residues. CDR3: CASSTRDRGLEAFF. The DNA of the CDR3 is TGTGCCAGCAGTACCCGGGACAGGGGGCTTGAAGCTTTCTTT.

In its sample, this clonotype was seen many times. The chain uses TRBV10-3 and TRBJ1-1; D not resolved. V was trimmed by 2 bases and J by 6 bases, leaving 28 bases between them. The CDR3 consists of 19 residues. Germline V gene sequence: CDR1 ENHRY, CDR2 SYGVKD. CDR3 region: CAISEAPGNGRLWSPEAFF. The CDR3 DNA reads TGTGCCATCAGTGAGGCCCCCGGTAATGGTCGGCTTTGGAGCCCTGAAGCTTTCTTT.

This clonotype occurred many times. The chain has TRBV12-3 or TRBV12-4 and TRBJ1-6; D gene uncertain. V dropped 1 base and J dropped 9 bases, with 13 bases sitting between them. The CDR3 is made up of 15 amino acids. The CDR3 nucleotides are TGTGCCAGCAGTTTAGAGGGTTCTGAGATTTCACCCCTCCACTTT. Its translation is CASSLEGSEISPLHF.

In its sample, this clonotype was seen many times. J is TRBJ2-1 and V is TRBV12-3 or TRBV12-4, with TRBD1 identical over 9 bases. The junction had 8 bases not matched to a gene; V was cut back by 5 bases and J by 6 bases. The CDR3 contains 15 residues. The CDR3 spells CASSNRDRASNEQFF. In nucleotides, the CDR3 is TGTGCCAGCAGTAACCGGGACAGGGCCTCCAATGAGCAGTTCTTC.

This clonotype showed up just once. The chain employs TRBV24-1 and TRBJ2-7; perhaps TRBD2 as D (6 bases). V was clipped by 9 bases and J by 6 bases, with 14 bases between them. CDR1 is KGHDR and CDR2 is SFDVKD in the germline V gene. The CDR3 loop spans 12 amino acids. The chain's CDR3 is CATGVGSGEQYF. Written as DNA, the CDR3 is TGTGCCACCGGTGTCGGTAGCGGCGAGCAGTACTTC.

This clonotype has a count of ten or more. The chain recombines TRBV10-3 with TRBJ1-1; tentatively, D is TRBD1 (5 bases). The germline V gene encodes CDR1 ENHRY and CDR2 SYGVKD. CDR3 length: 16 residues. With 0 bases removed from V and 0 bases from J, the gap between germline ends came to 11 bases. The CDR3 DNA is TGTGCCATCAGTGAGTCGGGCCAGGGAATGAACACTGAAGCTTTCTTT. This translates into CAISESGQGMNTEAFF.

The CDR3 coding sequence is TGTGCCAGCAGTTACTCGAGGCCAGGGGAACAGCCCCAGCATTTT. Amino acids: CASSYSRPGEQPQHF. The chain recombines TRBV6-5 with TRBJ1-5; maybe TRBD1 (6 bases). From germline, CDR1 is MNHEY and CDR2 SVGAGI. V lost 0 bases to trimming and J lost 7 bases, with 13 bases between them. The CDR3 loop spans 15 amino acids.

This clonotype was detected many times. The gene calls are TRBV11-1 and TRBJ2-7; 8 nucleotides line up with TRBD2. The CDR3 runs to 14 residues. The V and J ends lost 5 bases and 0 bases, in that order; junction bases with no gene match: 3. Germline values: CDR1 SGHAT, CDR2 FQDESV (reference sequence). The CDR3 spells CASSLGLASYEQYF. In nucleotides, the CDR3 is TGTGCCAGCAGCCTCGGACTAGCCTCCTACGAGCAGTACTTC. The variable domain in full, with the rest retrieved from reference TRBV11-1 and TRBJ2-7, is EAEVAQSPRYKITEKSQAVAFWCDPISGHATLYWYRQILGQGPELLVQFQDESVVDDSQLPKDRFSAERLKGVDSTLKIQPAELGDSAMYLCASSLGLASYEQYFGPGTRLTVT.

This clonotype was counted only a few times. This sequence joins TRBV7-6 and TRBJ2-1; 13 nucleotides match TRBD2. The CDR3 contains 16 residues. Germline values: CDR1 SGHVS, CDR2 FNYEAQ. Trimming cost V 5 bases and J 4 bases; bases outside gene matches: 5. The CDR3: CASSPRTSGRYNEQFF. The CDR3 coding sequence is TGTGCCAGCAGCCCCCGGACTAGCGGGAGATACAATGAGCAGTTCTTC.

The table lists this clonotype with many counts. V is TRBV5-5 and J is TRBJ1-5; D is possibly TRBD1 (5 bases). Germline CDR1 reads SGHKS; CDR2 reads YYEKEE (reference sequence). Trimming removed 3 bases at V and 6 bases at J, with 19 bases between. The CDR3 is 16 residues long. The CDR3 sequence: CASSWAGGDVRQPQHF. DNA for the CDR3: TGTGCCAGCAGCTGGGCGGGAGGGGACGTGCGTCAGCCCCAGCATTTT.

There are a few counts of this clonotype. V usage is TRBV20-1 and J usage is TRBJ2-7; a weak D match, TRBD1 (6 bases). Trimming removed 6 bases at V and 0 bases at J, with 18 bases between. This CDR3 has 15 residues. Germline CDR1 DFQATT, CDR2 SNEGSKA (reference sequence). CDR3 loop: CSAPRTDTPSYEQYF. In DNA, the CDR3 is TGCAGTGCACCGAGGACAGACACCCCCTCCTACGAGCAGTACTTC.

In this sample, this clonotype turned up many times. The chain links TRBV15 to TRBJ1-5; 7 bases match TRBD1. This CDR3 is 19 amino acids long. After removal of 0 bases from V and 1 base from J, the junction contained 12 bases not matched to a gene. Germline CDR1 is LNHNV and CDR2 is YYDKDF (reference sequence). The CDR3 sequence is CATSRDLGQAMESNQPQHF. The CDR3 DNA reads TGTGCCACCAGCAGAGATCTAGGACAGGCTATGGAAAGCAATCAGCCCCAGCATTTT.

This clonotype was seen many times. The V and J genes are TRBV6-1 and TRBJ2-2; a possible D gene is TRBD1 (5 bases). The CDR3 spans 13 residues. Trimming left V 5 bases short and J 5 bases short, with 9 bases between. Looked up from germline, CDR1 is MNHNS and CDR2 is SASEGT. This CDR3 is CASSLRQTGELFF. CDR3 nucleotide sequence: TGTGCCAGCAGTCTTAGACAGACCGGGGAGCTGTTTTTT.

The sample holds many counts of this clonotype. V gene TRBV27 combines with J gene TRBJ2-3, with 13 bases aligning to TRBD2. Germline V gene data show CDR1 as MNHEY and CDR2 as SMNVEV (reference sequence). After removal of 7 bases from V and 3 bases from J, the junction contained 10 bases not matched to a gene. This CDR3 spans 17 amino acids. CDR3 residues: CASKTSGGALGTDTQYF. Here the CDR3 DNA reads TGTGCCAGCAAAACTAGCGGGGGGGCCCTCGGTACAGATACGCAGTATTTT.

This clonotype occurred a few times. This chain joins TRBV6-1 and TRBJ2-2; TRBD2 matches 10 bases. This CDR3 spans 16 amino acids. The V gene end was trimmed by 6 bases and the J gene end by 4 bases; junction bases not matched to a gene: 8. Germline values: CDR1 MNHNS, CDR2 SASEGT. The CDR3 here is CASSVRAGGPTGELFF. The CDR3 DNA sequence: TGTGCCAGCAGCGTTAGAGCGGGGGGGCCCACCGGGGAGCTGTTTTTT.

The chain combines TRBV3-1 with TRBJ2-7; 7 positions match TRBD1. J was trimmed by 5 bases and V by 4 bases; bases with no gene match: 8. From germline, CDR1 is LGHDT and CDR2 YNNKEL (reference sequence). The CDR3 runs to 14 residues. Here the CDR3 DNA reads TGTGCCAGCAGCCTCGGACAGGACCCCGACGAGCAGTACTTC. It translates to CASSLGQDPDEQYF.